This T cell receptor beta chain was recorded in a study of cytomegalovirus exposure and HLA in healthy donors. Unmatched junction bases numbered 8, after V lost 6 bases and J lost 3 bases. This CDR3 is built from 15 residues. Germline CDR1 reads SNHLY; CDR2 reads FYNNEI. In the PCR, 60 Vbeta and 13 Jbeta primers were used. This table comes from immunoSEQ multiplex PCR, and its TCRdb copy is limited to in-frame clones, with some not included. The sample holds under 200,000 clones; roughly 83% are singletons and the top ten take about 0.39%. General study results and limits: Presence/absence analysis assumed near-uniform sequencing depth across donors. Testing in vitro showed a few CMV-associated chains specific for CMV antigens.

Of note for this clone: Its cognate antigen is unknown.

The origin of this receptor is a boy between 2 and 10 years old in good health and CMV-seronegative. The gene calls are TRBV2 and TRBJ2-5; TRBD1 agrees at 9 bases. The sample taken for sequencing was PBMCs. DNA of the CDR3: TGTGCCAGCAGAGGATGGGGGACAGGGAAAGAGACCCAGTACTTC. This translates into CASRGWGTGKETQYF.